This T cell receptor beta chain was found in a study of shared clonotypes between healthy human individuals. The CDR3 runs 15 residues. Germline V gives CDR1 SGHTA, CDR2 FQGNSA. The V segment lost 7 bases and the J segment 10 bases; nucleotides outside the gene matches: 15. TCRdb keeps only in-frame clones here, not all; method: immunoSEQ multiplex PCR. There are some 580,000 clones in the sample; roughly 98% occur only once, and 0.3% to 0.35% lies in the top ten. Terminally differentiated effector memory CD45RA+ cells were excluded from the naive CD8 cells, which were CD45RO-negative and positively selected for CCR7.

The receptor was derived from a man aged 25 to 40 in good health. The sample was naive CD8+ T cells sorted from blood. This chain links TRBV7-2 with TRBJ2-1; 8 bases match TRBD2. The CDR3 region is CASNPGGTRLSEQFF. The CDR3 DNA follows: TGTGCCAGCAACCCGGGGGGGACAAGACTATCAGAGCAGTTCTTC.